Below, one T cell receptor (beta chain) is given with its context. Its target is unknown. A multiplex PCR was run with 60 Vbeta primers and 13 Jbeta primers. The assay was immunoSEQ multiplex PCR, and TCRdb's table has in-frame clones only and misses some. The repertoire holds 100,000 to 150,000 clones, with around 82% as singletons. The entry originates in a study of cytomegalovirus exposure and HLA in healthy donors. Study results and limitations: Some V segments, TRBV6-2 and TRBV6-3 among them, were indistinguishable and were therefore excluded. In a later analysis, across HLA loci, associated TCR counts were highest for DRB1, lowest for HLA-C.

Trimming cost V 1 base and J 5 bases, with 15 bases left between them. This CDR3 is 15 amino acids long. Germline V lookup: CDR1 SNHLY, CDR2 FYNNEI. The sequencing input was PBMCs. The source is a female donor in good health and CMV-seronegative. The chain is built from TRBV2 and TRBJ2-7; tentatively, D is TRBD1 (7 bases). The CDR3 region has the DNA TGTGCCAGCAGTGAAGACAGGGGAGGATATCACGAGCAGTACTTC. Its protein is CASSEDRGGYHEQYF.